The 12 T cell receptor beta chains in this list originate from one sample, sequenced in a study of T cell clonotyping in hematopoietic cell transplantation. Clones were sequenced by immunoSEQ multiplex PCR, and TCRdb holds only the in-frame ones, with some missing. Of 30,000 to 40,000 clones in the sample, roughly 94% were seen once. Time point indicated: recipient sample about 28 days before transplant, after cytoreduction. Specimen: peripheral blood mononuclear cells, collected before stem cell transplant. The origin of the receptors is a man between 40 and 49 years old with chronic myeloid leukemia. Some clones in this sample may be carry-over from other donors' samples.

V is TRBV11-2 and J is TRBJ2-3, with D hard to call. Trimming removed 2 bases from V and 1 base from J, with 7 bases in between. The CDR3 is 14 amino acids. CDR1 and CDR2 (germline): SGHAT, FQNNGV. CDR3 in amino acids: CASSLNPGTDTQYF. CDR3 DNA: TGTGCCAGCAGCTTAAACCCCGGCACAGATACGCAGTATTTT.

The gene calls are TRBV2 and TRBJ1-5; D might be TRBD1 (6 bases). CDR1 SNHLY and CDR2 FYNNEI come from the germline V gene. The CDR3 runs to 20 residues. The germline V and J ends were trimmed by 6 bases and 3 bases, with 30 bases remaining between them. The CDR3 nucleotides read TGTGCCAGCAGCCCTAATAACAGGGTTCCCATGCCCAGCACCAATCAGCCCCAGCATTTT. Residues: CASSPNNRVPMPSTNQPQHF.

A single count supports this clone. The chain couples TRBV11-3 to TRBJ2-2; 7 bases are shared with TRBD1. V shed 4 bases, J shed 1 base, and the junction held 6 bases outside the gene matches. The CDR3 totals 16 residues. Germline V gene lookup returns CDR1 SGHNT and CDR2 YENEEA. DNA for the CDR3: TGTGCCAGCAGCTCCTACAGGGGAGAGAACACCGGGGAGCTGTTTTTT. Residues: CASSSYRGENTGELFF.

The genes are TRBV5-1 and TRBJ2-5; 8 bases agree with TRBD1. The ends lost 4 bases at V and 0 bases at J; junction bases unmatched: 5. CDR3 length equals 15 residues. From germline, CDR1 is SGHRS and CDR2 YFSETQ. The CDR3, as DNA: TGCGCCAGCAGCGATGGGACAGGCTACCAAGAGACCCAGTACTTC. It specifies CASSDGTGYQETQYF.

V and J are TRBV19 and TRBJ1-1, with 7 nucleotides matching TRBD1. The CDR3 runs to 14 residues. CDR1 and CDR2 (germline): LNHDA, SQIVND (reference sequence). With V trimmed by 3 bases and J by 5 bases, 6 bases remained unmatched. The CDR3 protein is CASSIVNRGTEAFF. CDR3 nucleotide sequence: TGTGCCAGTAGTATTGTCAACAGGGGAACTGAAGCTTTCTTT.

In DNA form, the CDR3 reads TGTGCCAGCAGCGGGAGGGCGGCGGGGGATGAAGCTTTCTTT. Amino acid sequence: CASSGRAAGDEAFF. The J gene is TRBJ1-1, the V gene TRBV11-2; TRBD1 is a possible D gene (5 bases). Per germline, CDR1 SGHAT and CDR2 FQNNGV. The CDR3 consists of 14 residues. The V end was cut by 5 bases, the J end by 7 bases, with 17 bases between. Variable domain in full (rest from reference TRBV11-2 and TRBJ1-1): EAGVAQSPRYKIIEKRQSVAFWCNPISGHATLYWYQQILGQGPKLLIQFQNNGVVDDSQLPKDRFSAERLKGVDSTLKIQPAKLEDSAVYLCASSGRAAGDEAFFGQGTRLTVV.

The chain has TRBV5-5 and TRBJ2-7, with D unclear. CDR3 length: 13 residues. Germline loops: CDR1 SGHKS, CDR2 YYEKEE (reference sequence). Deletions cut 2 bases from V and 4 bases from J, with 10 bases between. The CDR3 DNA is TGTGCCAGCAGCTTAAGGGTCTTGTACGAGCAGTACTTC. Its protein product is CASSLRVLYEQYF.

The chain uses TRBV6-5 and TRBJ1-2; a possible D gene is TRBD1 (6 bases). The CDR3 extends over 15 amino acids. Trimming pared 4 bases from V and 2 bases from J, leaving 14 bases between. Germline V gene data show CDR1 as MNHEY and CDR2 as SVGAGI. The CDR3 nucleotides read TGTGCCAGCAGTTCAAAGGGACACCTCAACTATGGCTACACCTTC. It encodes CASSSKGHLNYGYTF.

V usage is TRBV5-1 and J usage is TRBJ1-4; D is perhaps TRBD1 (6 bases). Trimming cost V 4 bases and J 3 bases, with 13 bases left between them. Germline CDR1 SGHRS, CDR2 YFSETQ. The CDR3 length is 15 residues. CDR3 sequence reads: CASSLARTANEKLFF. CDR3 nucleotide sequence: TGCGCCAGCAGCCTAGCCCGGACAGCTAATGAAAAACTGTTTTTT.

The rearrangement joins TRBV7-3 to TRBJ2-1; no reliable D call. V lost 1 base to trimming and J lost 2 bases, with 9 bases between them. The CDR3 is 15 residues long. Germline CDR1 and CDR2: SGHTA and FQGTGA. CDR3 in amino acids: CASSLKSGPYNEQFF. CDR3 DNA sequence: TGTGCCAGCAGCTTAAAGTCAGGACCCTACAATGAGCAGTTCTTC.

This clone has just a few counts. In nucleotides, the CDR3 is TGCGCCAGCAGCTCGGGTGAGGTGGGGCAGACTAATGAAAAACTGTTTTTT. This translates into CASSSGEVGQTNEKLFF. This chain joins TRBV5-1 and TRBJ1-4; D might be TRBD1 (5 bases). V lost 3 bases and J 2 bases, leaving 17 bases between the germline ends. CDR3 size: 17 residues. Per germline, CDR1 SGHRS and CDR2 YFSETQ. The variable domain in full, with the rest retrieved from reference TRBV5-1 and TRBJ1-4, is KAGVTQTPRYLIKTRGQQVTLSCSPISGHRSVSWYQQTPGQGLQFLFEYFSETQRNKGNFPGRFSGRQFSNSRSEMNVSTLELGDSALYLCASSSGEVGQTNEKLFFGSGTQLSVL.

This clone has only one observation. The V gene is TRBV6-4, the J gene TRBJ1-2; D remains ambiguous. The CDR3 totals 14 residues. Germline-derived CDR1 and CDR2 are MRHNA and SNTAGT. Between the trimmed V and J ends, which lost 2 bases and 2 bases, there was a span of 9 bases. CDR3 DNA: TGTGCCAGCAGTGACGGCAGAGGGAACTATGGCTACACCTTC. This sequence encodes CASSDGRGNYGYTF.